A selection of T cell receptor beta chains follows, all from one sample in a study of tumor-infiltrating lymphocytes in oesophageal squamous cell carcinoma. TCRdb redid the calling of the PCR reads with MiXCR, one entry per CDR3 protein. The sample yields about 11,000 distinct CDR3 sequences, approximately 60% seen once. The sample taken for sequencing was esophageal tumor tissue. The receptor source for this set is a male donor with esophageal squamous cell carcinoma. Both conserved end residues are part of each CDR3. Each record gives: J gene, clone size, V gene, D gene, CDR3 protein, CDR3 DNA. The D gene is left open where the match is weak. Size values are once, few and many counts, or a class for expanded clones, and some rows have none.

j_gene: TRBJ2-5
abundance: large
v_gene: TRBV7-7
d_gene: -
CDR3aa: CASSLTRGETQYF
CDR3nt: TGTGCTAGCAGCTTAACCCGAGGGGAGACCCAGTACTTC

j_gene: TRBJ2-1
abundance: few
v_gene: TRBV12-3/TRBV12-4
d_gene: -
CDR3aa: CASSYVSSYNEQFF
CDR3nt: TGTGCCAGCAGTTACGTCAGCTCCTACAATGAGCAGTTCTTC

j_gene: TRBJ2-1
abundance: -
v_gene: TRBV7-3
d_gene: TRBD2
CDR3aa: CASSPIAGPYNEQFF
CDR3nt: TGTGCCAGCAGCCCGATAGCGGGACCCTACAATGAGCAGTTCTTC

j_gene: TRBJ2-1
abundance: -
v_gene: TRBV10-1
d_gene: TRBD2
CDR3aa: CASSPIATSGSWEQFF
CDR3nt: TGCGCCAGCAGTCCCATCGCGACTAGCGGGAGCTGGGAGCAGTTCTTC

j_gene: TRBJ2-1
abundance: -
v_gene: TRBV7-4
d_gene: TRBD2
CDR3aa: CASSELAGGLNEQFF
CDR3nt: TGTGCCAGCAGCGAACTAGCGGGAGGGCTGAATGAGCAGTTCTTC

j_gene: TRBJ2-2
abundance: medium-sized
v_gene: TRBV27
d_gene: TRBD2
CDR3aa: CASTSGTSGRGTGELFF
CDR3nt: TGTGCCAGCACTTCCGGGACTAGCGGGAGAGGCACCGGGGAGCTGTTTTTT

j_gene: TRBJ2-5
abundance: -
v_gene: TRBV12-3/TRBV12-4
d_gene: -
CDR3aa: CASSSLQGPNEQYF
CDR3nt: TGTGCCAGCAGCTCCCTACAGGGTCCCAATGAGCAGTACTTC

j_gene: TRBJ2-7
abundance: -
v_gene: TRBV7-6
d_gene: TRBD1
CDR3aa: CASSSRWGTAYEQYF
CDR3nt: TGTGCCAGCAGCTCTCGTTGGGGGACAGCCTACGAGCAGTACTTC

j_gene: TRBJ2-1
abundance: -
v_gene: TRBV27
d_gene: -
CDR3aa: CASSFLGTGPGETQFF
CDR3nt: TGTGCCAGCAGTTTTCTCGGAACAGGACCAGGGGAGACCCAGTTCTTC

j_gene: TRBJ2-2
abundance: -
v_gene: TRBV11-2
d_gene: -
CDR3aa: CASSSAANTGELFF
CDR3nt: TGTGCCAGCAGCTCGGCAGCGAACACCGGGGAGCTGTTTTTT

j_gene: TRBJ2-7
abundance: -
v_gene: TRBV20-1
d_gene: TRBD2
CDR3aa: CSARVPEVAGDYNEQYF
CDR3nt: TGCAGTGCTAGAGTGCCAGAGGTAGCGGGAGACTACAATGAGCAGTACTTC

j_gene: TRBJ2-7
abundance: -
v_gene: TRBV7-3
d_gene: TRBD1
CDR3aa: CASSLSSGGNEQYF
CDR3nt: TGTGCCAGCAGCTTAAGTTCAGGGGGCAATGAGCAGTACTTC

j_gene: TRBJ2-3
abundance: -
v_gene: TRBV28
d_gene: TRBD2
CDR3aa: CASSAGGNTDTQYF
CDR3nt: TGTGCCAGCAGTGCGGGAGGCAACACAGATACGCAGTATTTT

j_gene: TRBJ2-5
abundance: -
v_gene: TRBV7-2
d_gene: TRBD2
CDR3aa: CASSLRSGAPGREQYF
CDR3nt: TGTGCCAGCAGCTTAAGGTCGGGAGCCCCAGGGCGGGAGCAGTACTTC

j_gene: TRBJ2-3
abundance: -
v_gene: TRBV11-2
d_gene: TRBD1
CDR3aa: CASSLGGAGQGTDTQYF
CDR3nt: TGTGCCAGCAGCTTAGGTGGGGCGGGACAGGGGACAGATACGCAGTATTTT

j_gene: TRBJ2-5
abundance: medium-sized
v_gene: TRBV7-9
d_gene: -
CDR3aa: CASSLAAGENSPLHF
CDR3nt: TGTGCCAGCAGCTTAGCGGCAGGGGAGAATTCACCCCTCCACTTC

j_gene: TRBJ1-1
abundance: medium-sized
v_gene: TRBV10-2
d_gene: TRBD1
CDR3aa: CASRTGGRTEAFF
CDR3nt: TGCGCCAGCAGGACAGGGGGCCGTACTGAAGCTTTCTTT

j_gene: TRBJ2-1
abundance: few
v_gene: TRBV7-2
d_gene: -
CDR3aa: CASSLMLDYNEQFF
CDR3nt: TGTGCCAGCAGCCTTATGCTAGACTACAATGAGCAGTTCTTC

j_gene: TRBJ2-3
abundance: -
v_gene: TRBV7-2
d_gene: -
CDR3aa: CASSLVRGTDTQYF
CDR3nt: TGTGCCAGCAGCTTAGTGCGTGGCACAGATACGCAGTATTTT

j_gene: TRBJ2-4
abundance: -
v_gene: TRBV10-2
d_gene: TRBD2
CDR3aa: CASSESGGGTIQYF
CDR3nt: TGCGCCAGCAGTGAGTCTGGGGGAGGGACCATTCAGTACTTC

j_gene: TRBJ1-1
abundance: many
v_gene: TRBV28
d_gene: -
CDR3aa: CASSFPRNRAGTEAFF
CDR3nt: TGTGCCAGCAGTTTTCCCCGGAACAGGGCGGGAACTGAAGCTTTCTTT

j_gene: TRBJ1-5
abundance: -
v_gene: TRBV7-6
d_gene: TRBD1
CDR3aa: CASSPQLAQGTSQHFNQPQHF
CDR3nt: TGTGCCAGCAGCCCCCAACTGGCACAGGGGACGTCGCAACACTTCAATCAGCCCCAGCATTTT

j_gene: TRBJ2-7
abundance: -
v_gene: TRBV28
d_gene: -
CDR3aa: CASSFVEPHYEQYF
CDR3nt: TGTGCCAGCAGTTTTGTGGAGCCTCACTACGAGCAGTACTTT

j_gene: TRBJ2-7
abundance: -
v_gene: TRBV28
d_gene: -
CDR3aa: CASSLFPGSYEQYF
CDR3nt: TGTGCCAGCAGTTTATTTCCCGGGTCCTACGAGCAGTACTTC

j_gene: TRBJ1-1
abundance: few
v_gene: TRBV24-1
d_gene: TRBD1
CDR3aa: CATSEETGGAFF
CDR3nt: TGTGCCACCAGTGAAGAGACAGGGGGAGCTTTCTTT

j_gene: TRBJ2-3
abundance: -
v_gene: TRBV6-1
d_gene: -
CDR3aa: CASNKRGGGGTDTQYF
CDR3nt: TGTGCCAGCAACAAAAGGGGAGGGGGGGGCACAGATACGCAGTATTTT

j_gene: TRBJ2-1
abundance: -
v_gene: TRBV6-1
d_gene: -
CDR3aa: CASSEGSAGRSSYNEQFF
CDR3nt: TGTGCCAGCAGTGAGGGTTCCGCGGGGCGCAGCTCCTACAATGAGCAGTTCTTC

j_gene: TRBJ2-1
abundance: -
v_gene: TRBV6-2/TRBV6-3
d_gene: TRBD2
CDR3aa: CASRPLAGVNNEQFF
CDR3nt: TGTGCCAGCAGACCACTAGCGGGAGTAAACAATGAGCAGTTCTTC

j_gene: TRBJ2-7
abundance: -
v_gene: TRBV28
d_gene: TRBD2
CDR3aa: CASNASGRDEQYF
CDR3nt: TGTGCCAGCAACGCTAGCGGGAGGGACGAGCAGTACTTC

j_gene: TRBJ2-7
abundance: -
v_gene: TRBV20-1
d_gene: -
CDR3aa: CSAPGSSYNEQYF
CDR3nt: TGCAGTGCTCCCGGGAGCTCCTACAATGAGCAGTACTTC

j_gene: TRBJ2-2
abundance: many
v_gene: TRBV4-1
d_gene: -
CDR3aa: CASSLSSGHGFDDTGELFF
CDR3nt: TGCGCCAGCAGCCTGAGTAGCGGACATGGGTTCGATGACACCGGGGAGCTGTTTTTT

j_gene: TRBJ2-7
abundance: medium-sized
v_gene: TRBV28
d_gene: TRBD2
CDR3aa: CASTRNLAGVYEQYF
CDR3nt: TGTGCCAGCACCCGAAATTTAGCGGGAGTCTACGAGCAGTACTTC

j_gene: TRBJ1-5
abundance: many
v_gene: TRBV19
d_gene: -
CDR3aa: CASSIGAGAQPQHF
CDR3nt: TGTGCCAGTAGTATTGGGGCGGGCGCTCAGCCCCAGCATTTT

j_gene: TRBJ2-2
abundance: -
v_gene: TRBV27
d_gene: -
CDR3aa: CASSFVNGELFF
CDR3nt: TGTGCCAGCAGTTTTGTAAACGGGGAGCTGTTTTTT

j_gene: TRBJ2-1
abundance: -
v_gene: TRBV7-3
d_gene: TRBD1
CDR3aa: CASSSGTGIENEQFF
CDR3nt: TGTGCCAGCAGCTCAGGGACAGGGATTGAGAATGAGCAGTTCTTC

j_gene: TRBJ2-1
abundance: -
v_gene: TRBV6-5
d_gene: -
CDR3aa: CASGQFAEQFF
CDR3nt: TGTGCCAGCGGACAGTTCGCTGAGCAGTTCTTC

j_gene: TRBJ2-6
abundance: -
v_gene: TRBV7-9
d_gene: TRBD2
CDR3aa: CASSLGPGLAGLSGANVLTF
CDR3nt: TGTGCCAGCAGCTTAGGACCGGGGCTAGCGGGCCTCTCTGGGGCCAACGTCCTGACTTTC

j_gene: TRBJ2-7
abundance: medium-sized
v_gene: TRBV6-1
d_gene: TRBD2
CDR3aa: CASSFTSGTYEQYF
CDR3nt: TGTGCCAGCAGTTTTACTAGCGGGACCTACGAGCAGTACTTC

j_gene: TRBJ2-4
abundance: -
v_gene: TRBV6-1
d_gene: -
CDR3aa: CASSEQNGLAKNIQYF
CDR3nt: TGTGCCAGCAGTGAACAGAATGGTCTAGCCAAAAACATTCAGTACTTC

j_gene: TRBJ1-2
abundance: medium-sized
v_gene: TRBV28
d_gene: TRBD1
CDR3aa: CASSWDRYYGYTF
CDR3nt: TGTGCCAGCAGCTGGGACAGATACTATGGCTACACCTTC

j_gene: TRBJ2-1
abundance: -
v_gene: TRBV7-6
d_gene: TRBD2
CDR3aa: CASSSLAGGPDEQFF
CDR3nt: TGTGCTAGCAGCTCTCTAGCGGGAGGGCCAGATGAGCAGTTCTTC

j_gene: TRBJ2-7
abundance: -
v_gene: TRBV7-9
d_gene: -
CDR3aa: CASSSSPAIEQYF
CDR3nt: TGTGCCAGCAGCTCCTCGCCGGCGATCGAGCAGTACTTC

j_gene: TRBJ2-3
abundance: -
v_gene: TRBV12-3/TRBV12-4
d_gene: -
CDR3aa: CASRGSGVSRNTQYF
CDR3nt: TGTGCCAGCAGGGGCTCGGGAGTTTCTCGAAATACGCAGTATTTT